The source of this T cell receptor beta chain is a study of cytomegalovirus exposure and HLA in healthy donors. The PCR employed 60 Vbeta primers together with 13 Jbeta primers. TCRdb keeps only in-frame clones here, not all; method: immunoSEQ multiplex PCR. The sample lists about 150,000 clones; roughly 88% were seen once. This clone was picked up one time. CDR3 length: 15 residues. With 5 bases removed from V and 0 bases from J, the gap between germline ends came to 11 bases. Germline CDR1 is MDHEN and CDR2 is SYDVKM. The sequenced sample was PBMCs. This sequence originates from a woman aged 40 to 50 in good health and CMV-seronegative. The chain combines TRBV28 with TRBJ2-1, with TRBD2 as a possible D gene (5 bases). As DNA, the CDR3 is TGTGCCAGCAGTAAGGACTTTAGCTCCTACAATGAGCAGTTCTTC. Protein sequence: CASSKDFSSYNEQFF.